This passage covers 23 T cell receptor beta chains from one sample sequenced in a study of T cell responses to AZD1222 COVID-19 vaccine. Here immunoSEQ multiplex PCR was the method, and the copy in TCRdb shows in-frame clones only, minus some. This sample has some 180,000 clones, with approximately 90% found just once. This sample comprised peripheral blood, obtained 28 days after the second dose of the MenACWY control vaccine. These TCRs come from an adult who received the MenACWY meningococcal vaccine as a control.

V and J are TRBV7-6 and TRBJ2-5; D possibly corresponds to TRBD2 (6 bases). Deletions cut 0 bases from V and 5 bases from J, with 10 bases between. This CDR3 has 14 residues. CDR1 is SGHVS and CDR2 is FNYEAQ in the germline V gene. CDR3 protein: CASSLAGGRETQYF. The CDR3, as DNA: TGTGCCAGCAGCTTAGCGGGGGGACGGGAGACCCAGTACTTC. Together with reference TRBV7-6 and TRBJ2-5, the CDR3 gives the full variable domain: GAGVSQSPRYKVTKRGQDVALRCDPISGHVSLYWYRQALGQGPEFLTYFNYEAQQDKSGLPNDRFSAERPEGSISTLTIQRTEQRDSAMYRCASSLAGGRETQYFGPGTRLLVL.

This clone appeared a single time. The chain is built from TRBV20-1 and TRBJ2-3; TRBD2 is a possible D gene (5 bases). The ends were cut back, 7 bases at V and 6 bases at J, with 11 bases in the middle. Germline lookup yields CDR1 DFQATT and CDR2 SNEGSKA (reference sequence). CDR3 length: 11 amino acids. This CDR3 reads CSGGRGDTQYF. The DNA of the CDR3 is TGCAGTGGCGGCCGAGGGGATACGCAGTATTTT.

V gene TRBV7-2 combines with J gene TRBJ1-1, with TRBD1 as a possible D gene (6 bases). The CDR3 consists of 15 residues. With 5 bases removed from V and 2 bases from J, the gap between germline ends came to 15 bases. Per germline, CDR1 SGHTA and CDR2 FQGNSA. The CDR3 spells CASSPRGGPNTEAFF. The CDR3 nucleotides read TGTGCCAGCAGCCCCCGAGGGGGACCTAACACTGAAGCTTTCTTT.

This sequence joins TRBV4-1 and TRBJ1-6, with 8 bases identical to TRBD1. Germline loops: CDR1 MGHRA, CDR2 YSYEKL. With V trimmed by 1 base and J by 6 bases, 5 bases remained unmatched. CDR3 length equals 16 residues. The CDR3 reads CASSQGQGSSNSPLHF. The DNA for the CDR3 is TGCGCCAGCAGCCAAGGACAGGGGTCGAGTAATTCACCCCTCCACTTT.

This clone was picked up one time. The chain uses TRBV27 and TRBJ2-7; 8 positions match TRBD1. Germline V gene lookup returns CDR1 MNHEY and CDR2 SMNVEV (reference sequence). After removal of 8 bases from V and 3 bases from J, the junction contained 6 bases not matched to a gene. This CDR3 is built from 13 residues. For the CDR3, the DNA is TGTGCCAGCGGGTACGGGACAGGCTACGAGCAGTACTTC. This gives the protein CASGYGTGYEQYF.

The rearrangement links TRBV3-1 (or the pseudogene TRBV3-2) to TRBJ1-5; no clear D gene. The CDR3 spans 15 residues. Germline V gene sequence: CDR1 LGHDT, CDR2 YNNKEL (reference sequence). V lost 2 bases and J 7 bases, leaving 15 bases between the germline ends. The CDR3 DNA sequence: TGTGCCAGCAGCCAAATGGCCAGCGGGGAACAGCCCCAGCATTTT. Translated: CASSQMASGEQPQHF.

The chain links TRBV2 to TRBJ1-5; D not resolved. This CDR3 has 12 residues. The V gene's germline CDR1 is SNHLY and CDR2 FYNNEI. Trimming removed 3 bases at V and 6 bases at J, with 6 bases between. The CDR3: CASSEISQPQHF. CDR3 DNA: TGTGCCAGCAGTGAGATCAGTCAGCCCCAGCATTTT.

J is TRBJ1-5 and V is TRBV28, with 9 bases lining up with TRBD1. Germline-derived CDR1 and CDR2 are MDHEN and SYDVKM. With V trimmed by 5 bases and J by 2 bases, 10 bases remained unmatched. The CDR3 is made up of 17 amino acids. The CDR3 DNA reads TGTGCCAGCAGTGTCAGCCGGGACAGGGCTCGCAATCAGCCCCAGCATTTT. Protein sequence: CASSVSRDRARNQPQHF.

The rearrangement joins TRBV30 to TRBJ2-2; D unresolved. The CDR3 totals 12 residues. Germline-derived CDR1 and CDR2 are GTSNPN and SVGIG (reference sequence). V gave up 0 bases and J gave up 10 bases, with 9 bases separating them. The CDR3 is CAWSVLSEELFF. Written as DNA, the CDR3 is TGTGCCTGGAGTGTACTATCAGAGGAGCTGTTTTTT.

Here the CDR3 reads CASSLRTSGYNEQFF. CDR3 bases: TGTGCCAGCAGCCTCCGGACTAGCGGATACAATGAGCAGTTCTTC. V and J are TRBV7-6 and TRBJ2-1; TRBD2 matches 10 bases. Germline lookup yields CDR1 SGHVS and CDR2 FNYEAQ. CDR3 length equals 15 residues. J was trimmed by 4 bases and V by 5 bases; bases with no gene match: 5.

The CDR3 nucleotides read TGTGCCAGCAGCCCCTATGGCGGGAGGGCCATCCACGGGGAGCTGTTTTTT. Protein: CASSPYGGRAIHGELFF. This chain joins TRBV3-1 (or the pseudogene TRBV3-2) and TRBJ2-2; TRBD2 aligns across 9 bases. The germline V gene has CDR1 LGHDT and CDR2 YNNKEL (reference sequence). Losses at the gene ends were 4 bases for V and 7 bases for J; bases not matched to a gene: 13. The CDR3 contains 17 residues.

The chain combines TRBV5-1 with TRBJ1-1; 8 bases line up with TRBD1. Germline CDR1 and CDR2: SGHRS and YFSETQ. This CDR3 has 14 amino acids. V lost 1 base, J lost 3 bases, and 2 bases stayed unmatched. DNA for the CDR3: TGCGCCAGCAGCTTGTTACAGGGGGACACTGAAGCTTTCTTT. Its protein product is CASSLLQGDTEAFF.

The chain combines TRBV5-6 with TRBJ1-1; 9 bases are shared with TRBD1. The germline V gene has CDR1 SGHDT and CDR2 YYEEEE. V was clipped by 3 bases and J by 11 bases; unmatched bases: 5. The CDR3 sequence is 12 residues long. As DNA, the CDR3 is TGTGCCAGCAGCTCCGGTGGGACAGGGGCTTTCTTT. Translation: CASSSGGTGAFF.

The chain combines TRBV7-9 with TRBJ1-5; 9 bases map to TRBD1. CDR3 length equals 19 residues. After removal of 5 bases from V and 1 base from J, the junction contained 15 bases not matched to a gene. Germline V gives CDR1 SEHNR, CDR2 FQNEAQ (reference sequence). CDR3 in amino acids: CASSGTGQGSLGSNQPQHF. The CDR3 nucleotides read TGTGCCAGCAGCGGAACGGGACAGGGAAGTTTAGGGAGCAATCAGCCCCAGCATTTT.

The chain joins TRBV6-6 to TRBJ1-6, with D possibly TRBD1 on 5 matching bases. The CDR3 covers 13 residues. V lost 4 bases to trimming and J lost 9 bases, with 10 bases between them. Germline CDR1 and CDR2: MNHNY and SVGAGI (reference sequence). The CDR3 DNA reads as TGTGCCAGCAGTTTCCAGGGAGGTTCACCCCTCCACTTT. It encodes CASSFQGGSPLHF.

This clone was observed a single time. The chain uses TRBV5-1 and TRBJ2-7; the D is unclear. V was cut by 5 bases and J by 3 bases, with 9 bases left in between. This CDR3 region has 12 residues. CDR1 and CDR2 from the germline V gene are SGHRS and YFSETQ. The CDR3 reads CASRDGFYEQYF. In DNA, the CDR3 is TGCGCCAGCAGGGACGGGTTCTACGAGCAGTACTTC. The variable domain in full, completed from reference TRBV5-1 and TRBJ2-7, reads KAGVTQTPRYLIKTRGQQVTLSCSPISGHRSVSWYQQTPGQGLQFLFEYFSETQRNKGNFPGRFSGRQFSNSRSEMNVSTLELGDSALYLCASRDGFYEQYFGPGTRLTVT.

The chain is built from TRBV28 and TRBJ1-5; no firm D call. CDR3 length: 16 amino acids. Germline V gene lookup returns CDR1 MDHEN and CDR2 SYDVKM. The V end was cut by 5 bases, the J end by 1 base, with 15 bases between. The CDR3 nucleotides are TGTGCCAGCAGTCCCCCCGCGGGCGGGAGCAATCAGCCCCAGCATTTT. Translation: CASSPPAGGSNQPQHF.

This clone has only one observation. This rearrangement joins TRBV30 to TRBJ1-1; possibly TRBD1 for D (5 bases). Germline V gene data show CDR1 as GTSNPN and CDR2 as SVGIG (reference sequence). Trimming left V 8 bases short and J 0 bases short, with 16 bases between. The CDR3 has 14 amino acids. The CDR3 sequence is CARTKTALNTEAFF. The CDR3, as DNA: TGTGCCCGTACAAAGACAGCTTTGAACACTGAAGCTTTCTTT.

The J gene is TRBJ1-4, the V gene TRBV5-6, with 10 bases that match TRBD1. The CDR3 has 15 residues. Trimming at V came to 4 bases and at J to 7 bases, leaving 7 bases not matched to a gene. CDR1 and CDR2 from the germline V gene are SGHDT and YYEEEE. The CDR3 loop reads CASSRTGGTAEKLFF. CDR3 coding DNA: TGTGCCAGCAGCCGGACAGGGGGTACGGCTGAAAAACTGTTTTTT.

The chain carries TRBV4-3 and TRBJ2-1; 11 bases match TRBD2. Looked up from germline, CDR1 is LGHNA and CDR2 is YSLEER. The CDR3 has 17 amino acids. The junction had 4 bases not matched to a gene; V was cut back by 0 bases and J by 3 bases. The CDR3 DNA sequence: TGCGCCAGCAGCCAAGATCCTAGCGGGAGGAACTACAATGAGCAGTTCTTC. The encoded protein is CASSQDPSGRNYNEQFF.

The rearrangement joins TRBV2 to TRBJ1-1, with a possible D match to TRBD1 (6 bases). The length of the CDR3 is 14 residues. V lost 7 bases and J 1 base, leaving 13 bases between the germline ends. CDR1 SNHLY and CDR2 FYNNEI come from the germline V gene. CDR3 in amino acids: CASIRTETNTEAFF. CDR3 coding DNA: TGTGCCAGCATTCGGACAGAGACGAACACTGAAGCTTTCTTT.

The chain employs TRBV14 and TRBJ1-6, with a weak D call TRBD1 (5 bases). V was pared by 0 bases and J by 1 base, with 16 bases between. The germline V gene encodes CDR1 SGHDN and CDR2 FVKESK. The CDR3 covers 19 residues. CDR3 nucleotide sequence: TGTGCCAGCAGCCAAGATCCGTCAGGGACTAGTTCCTATAATTCACCCCTCCACTTT. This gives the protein CASSQDPSGTSSYNSPLHF.

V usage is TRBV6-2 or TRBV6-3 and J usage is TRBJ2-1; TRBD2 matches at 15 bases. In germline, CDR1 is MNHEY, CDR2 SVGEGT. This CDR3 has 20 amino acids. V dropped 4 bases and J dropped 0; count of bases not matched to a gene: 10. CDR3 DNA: TGTGCCAGCAGTTCCTCACTCGGACTAGCGGGAGGGAGCTCCTACAATGAGCAGTTCTTC. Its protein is CASSSSLGLAGGSSYNEQFF.